A selection of T cell receptor beta chains follows, all from one sample in a study of graft-versus-host responses after intestinal transplantation. TCRdb's table, derived via immunoSEQ multiplex PCR, lists solely in-frame clones and lacks some. The sample has around 71,000 clones; about 94% are singletons. Their antigens remain unidentified. Sequences were derived from unstimulated CD8+ T cells sorted from spleen or lymph node cells, sampled before intestinal transplant. These receptors were obtained from a human donor who received an intestinal transplant. CDR3s include the opening cysteine and the closing phenylalanine or tryptophan. A D gene is named only where the DNA matches it firmly. Rows give clone size only sometimes, using once, few, many, or a class for an expanded clone.

TRBV14	TRBD1	TRBJ2-5	NA	CASSRWDSLDETQYF	TGTGCCAGCAGCCGTTGGGACAGCCTAGACGAGACCCAGTACTTC
TRBV27	TRBD2	TRBJ2-7	NA	CASSFKAGGWEQYF	TGTGCCAGCAGTTTTAAAGCGGGAGGTTGGGAGCAGTACTTC
TRBV9	NA	TRBJ2-3	NA	CASKGGSSTDTQYF	TGTGCCTCCAAGGGGGGTTCAAGCACAGATACGCAGTATTTT
TRBV25-1	NA	TRBJ1-1	once	CASSGTEAFF	TGTGCCAGCAGTGGGACTGAAGCTTTCTTT
TRBV5-1	NA	TRBJ1-6	NA	CASSFSQGSYNSPLHF	TGCGCCAGCAGCTTCAGCCAGGGGTCCTATAATTCACCCCTCCACTTT
TRBV5-6	NA	TRBJ1-5	NA	CASSGWGSQPQHF	TGTGCCAGCAGCGGGTGGGGCAGCCAGCCCCAGCATTTT
TRBV10-2	NA	TRBJ2-7	NA	CASSEGGGYEQYF	TGCGCCAGCAGTGAGGGGGGTGGCTACGAGCAGTACTTC
TRBV18	NA	TRBJ1-3	NA	CASSPTTQGNGNTIYF	TGTGCCAGCTCACCCACAACCCAAGGGAATGGAAACACCATATATTTT
TRBV5-4	NA	TRBJ1-1	NA	CASSLSVSPEAFF	TGTGCCAGCAGCTTGTCTGTCAGCCCTGAAGCTTTCTTT
TRBV19	NA	TRBJ1-3	NA	CASSMGDSGNTIYF	TGTGCCAGTAGTATGGGCGACTCTGGAAACACCATATATTTT
TRBV4-1	TRBD2	TRBJ2-3	NA	CASSQRLAVTSTDTQYF	TGCGCCAGCAGCCAGAGACTAGCGGTCACTAGCACAGATACGCAGTATTTT
TRBV21-1	NA	TRBJ2-1	NA	CASSKACRTNEQFF	TGTGCCAGCAGCAAAGCTTGTAGGACCAATGAGCAGTTCTTC
TRBV6-5	TRBD2	TRBJ2-7	NA	CASSSSSWGLIYEQYF	TGTGCCAGCAGTTCTAGCTCGTGGGGACTAATCTACGAGCAGTACTTC
TRBV6-5	NA	TRBJ1-5	NA	CASRSGQLNQPQHF	TGTGCCAGCAGGTCGGGACAACTCAATCAGCCCCAGCATTTT
TRBV7-9	NA	TRBJ1-2	NA	CASSEGTAAPMYGYTF	TGTGCCAGCAGCGAGGGGACTGCTGCTCCAATGTATGGCTACACCTTC
TRBV6-5	NA	TRBJ2-3	once	CASSSLKGDTQYF	TGTGCCAGCAGTTCCCTAAAGGGGGATACGCAGTATTTT
TRBV5-1	TRBD2	TRBJ2-1	once	CASSLEVYFWREFLYNEQFF	TGCGCCAGCAGCTTGGAGGTGTATTTTTGGCGGGAGTTTCTATACAATGAGCAGTTCTTC
TRBV28	NA	TRBJ2-7	NA	CATRPAGTIYEQYF	TGTGCCACCCGACCGGCGGGGACAATCTACGAGCAGTACTTC
TRBV12-5	NA	TRBJ2-1	NA	CASGKAPATYNEQFF	TGTGCTAGTGGTAAAGCGCCAGCTACCTACAATGAGCAGTTCTTC
TRBV13	NA	TRBJ2-1	NA	CASSRPVGGSYNEQFF	TGTGCCAGCAGCAGACCCGTAGGGGGGTCCTACAATGAGCAGTTCTTC
TRBV2	TRBD2	TRBJ2-5	NA	CASTPAGLAVQETQYF	TGTGCCAGCACCCCCGCGGGACTAGCGGTCCAAGAGACCCAGTACTTC
TRBV19	NA	TRBJ2-5	NA	CASSIDGEETQYF	TGTGCCAGTAGTATAGATGGGGAAGAGACCCAGTACTTC
TRBV19	NA	TRBJ1-1	NA	CASLHRENTEAFF	TGTGCCAGTCTTCACAGGGAGAACACTGAAGCTTTCTTT
TRBV4-2	NA	TRBJ2-1	NA	CASRVASGADEQFF	TGTGCCAGCAGAGTGGCCTCTGGTGCGGATGAGCAGTTCTTC
TRBV4-2	NA	TRBJ2-1	NA	CASSQAGEQFF	TGTGCCAGCAGCCAAGCGGGAGAGCAGTTCTTC
TRBV18	NA	TRBJ1-5	NA	CASSRGSTDSNQPQHF	TGTGCCAGCTCACGCGGCAGCACCGATAGCAATCAGCCCCAGCATTTT
TRBV15	TRBD1	TRBJ2-7	NA	CATSIGTGSYEQYF	TGTGCCACCAGCATAGGGACAGGGTCCTACGAGCAGTACTTC
TRBV5-6	NA	TRBJ1-1	NA	CASSAPSAGTEAFF	TGTGCCAGCAGCGCCCCCTCGGCGGGAACTGAAGCTTTCTTT
TRBV10-1	TRBD1	TRBJ2-5	NA	CASSGRTGTDLQETQYF	TGCGCCAGCAGTGGGAGGACCGGGACAGACCTACAAGAGACCCAGTACTTC
TRBV15	TRBD2	TRBJ2-1	NA	CATSGLSSGRAVFRNEQFF	TGTGCCACCAGCGGACTTTCTAGCGGGAGGGCCGTCTTCCGGAATGAGCAGTTCTTC